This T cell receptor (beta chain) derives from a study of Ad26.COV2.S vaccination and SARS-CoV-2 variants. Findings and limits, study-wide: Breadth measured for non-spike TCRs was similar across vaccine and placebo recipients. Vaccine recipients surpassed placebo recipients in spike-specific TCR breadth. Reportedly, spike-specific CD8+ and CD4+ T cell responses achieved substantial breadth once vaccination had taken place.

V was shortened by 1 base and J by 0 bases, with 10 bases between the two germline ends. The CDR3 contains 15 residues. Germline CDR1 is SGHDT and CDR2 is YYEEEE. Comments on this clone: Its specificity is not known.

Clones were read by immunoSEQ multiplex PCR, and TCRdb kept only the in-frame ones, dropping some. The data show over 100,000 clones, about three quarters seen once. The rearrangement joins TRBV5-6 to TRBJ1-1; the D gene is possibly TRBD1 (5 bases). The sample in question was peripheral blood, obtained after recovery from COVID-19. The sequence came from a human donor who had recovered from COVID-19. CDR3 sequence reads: CASSLSPGMNTEAFF. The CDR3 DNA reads TGTGCCAGCAGCTTGTCGCCAGGGATGAACACTGAAGCTTTCTTT.